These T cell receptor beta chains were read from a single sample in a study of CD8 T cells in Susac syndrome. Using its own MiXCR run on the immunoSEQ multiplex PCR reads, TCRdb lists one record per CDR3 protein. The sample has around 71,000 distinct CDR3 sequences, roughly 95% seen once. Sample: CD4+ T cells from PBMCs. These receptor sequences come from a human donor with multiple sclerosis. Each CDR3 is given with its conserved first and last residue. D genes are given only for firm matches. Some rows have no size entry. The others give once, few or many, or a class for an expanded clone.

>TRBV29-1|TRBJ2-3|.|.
TGCAGCGTTACCCTGATACAATATGGACCCATGACAGATACGCAGTATTTT
CSVTLIQYGPMTDTQYF
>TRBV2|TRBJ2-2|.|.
TGTGCCAGCAGTGGCGGGTTCGGGGAGCTGTTTTTT
CASSGGFGELFF
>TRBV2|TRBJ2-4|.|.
TGTGCCTTCCGACGGAACCTAGCCAAAAACATTCAGTACTTC
CAFRRNLAKNIQYF
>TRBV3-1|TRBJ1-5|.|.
TGTGCCAGCAGCCAAGATTCGGCCCAGCCCCAGCATTTT
CASSQDSAQPQHF
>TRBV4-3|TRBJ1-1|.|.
TGCGCCAGCAGCCCACAGGTCATGAACACTGAAGCTTTCTTT
CASSPQVMNTEAFF
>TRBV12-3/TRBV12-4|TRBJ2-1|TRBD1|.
TGTGCCAGCAGGTCCGGGACAGGGGTGTACAATGAGCAGTTCTTC
CASRSGTGVYNEQFF
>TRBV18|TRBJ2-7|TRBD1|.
TGTGCCAGCTCACCACAGGGGGCAAACGGGGACGAGCAGTACTTC
CASSPQGANGDEQYF
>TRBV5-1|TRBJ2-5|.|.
TGCGCCAGCAGCCGCCGGGGTGGACAAGAGACCCAGTACTTC
CASSRRGGQETQYF
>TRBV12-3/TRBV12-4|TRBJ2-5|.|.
TGTGCCAGCAGTTTAGATTGGGGTAAAGAGACCCAGTACTTC
CASSLDWGKETQYF
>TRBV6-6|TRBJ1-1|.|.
TGTGCCAGCAGTTACTCGGTCGACATGACTGAAGCTTTCTTT
CASSYSVDMTEAFF
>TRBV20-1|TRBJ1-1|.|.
TGCAGTGCTAGAGATCCCCAGATACGGATCGAAGCTTTCTTT
CSARDPQIRIEAFF
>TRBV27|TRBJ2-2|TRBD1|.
TGTGCCAGCAGTCCCCGGACAGGGTCGCACGGGGAGCTGTTTTTT
CASSPRTGSHGELFF
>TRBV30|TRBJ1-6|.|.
TGTGCCTGGAATAAGGCTTATAATTCACCCCTCCACTTT
CAWNKAYNSPLHF
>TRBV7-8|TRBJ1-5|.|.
TGTGCCAGCAGCCAGTCAGGGTACGGTCAGCCCCAGCATTTT
CASSQSGYGQPQHF
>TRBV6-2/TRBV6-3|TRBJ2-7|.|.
TGTGCCAGCAGTTACTCCGACCCGGACATCTACGAGCAGTACTTC
CASSYSDPDIYEQYF
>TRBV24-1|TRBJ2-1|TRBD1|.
TGTGCCACCAGTGATTCCGGACAGGCGAGGACCAATGAGCAGTTCTTC
CATSDSGQARTNEQFF
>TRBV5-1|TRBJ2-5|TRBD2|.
TGCGCCAGCAGCTCCAAATTAGCGGGTGGGGAGACCCAGTACTTC
CASSSKLAGGETQYF
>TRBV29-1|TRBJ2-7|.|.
TGCAGCGTTGTAAAACGGGCCAGGGGTTACGAGCAGTACTTC
CSVVKRARGYEQYF
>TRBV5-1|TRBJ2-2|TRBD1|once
TGCGCCAGCAGCTCGACAGGGAAGAACACCGGGGAGCTGTTTTTT
CASSSTGKNTGELFF